This T cell receptor (beta chain) was sequenced for a study of T cell repertoires in cytomegalovirus infection. About the study: Signatures in public TCR beta sequences pointed to both CMV infection and matching HLA type.

The CDR3 runs to 16 residues. Per germline, CDR1 SGHVS and CDR2 FQNEAQ. V shed 3 bases, J shed 0 bases, and the junction held 3 bases outside the gene matches. This clonotype was found many times. Its matching antigen is unknown. TCRdb re-analysed the reads in MiXCR, keeping a single row per CDR3 protein. Of a few hundred thousand distinct CDR3 sequences detected, about 20% appear once; the ten largest clones hold approximately 20%. The specimen was cultured PBMCs, collected from culture after CMV antigen stimulation. This chain links TRBV7-8 with TRBJ1-5; TRBD1 matches 9 bases. The source is a human donor in good health (CMV status not recorded). Some clones in this sample may be carry-over from other donors' samples. The CDR3 loop is CASSFGTGYSNQPQHF. The CDR3 nucleotides are TGTGCCAGCAGCTTTGGGACAGGGTATAGCAATCAGCCCCAGCATTTT.